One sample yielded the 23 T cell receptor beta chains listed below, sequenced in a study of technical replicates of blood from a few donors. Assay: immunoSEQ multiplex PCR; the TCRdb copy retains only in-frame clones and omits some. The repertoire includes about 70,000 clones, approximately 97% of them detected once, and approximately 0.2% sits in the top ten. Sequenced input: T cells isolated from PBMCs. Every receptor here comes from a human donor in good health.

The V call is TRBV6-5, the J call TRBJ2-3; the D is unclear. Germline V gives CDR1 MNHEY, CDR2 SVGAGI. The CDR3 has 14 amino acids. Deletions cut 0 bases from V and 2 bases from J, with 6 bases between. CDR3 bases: TGTGCCAGCAGTTACTCTTCCCACACAGATACGCAGTATTTT. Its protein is CASSYSSHTDTQYF.

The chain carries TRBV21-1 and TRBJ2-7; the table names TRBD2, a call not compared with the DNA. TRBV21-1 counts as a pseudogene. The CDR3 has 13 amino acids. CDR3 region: CASSNLVGGEQYF. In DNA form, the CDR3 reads TGTGCCAGCAGCAATCTTGTCGGGGGCGAGCAGTACTTC.

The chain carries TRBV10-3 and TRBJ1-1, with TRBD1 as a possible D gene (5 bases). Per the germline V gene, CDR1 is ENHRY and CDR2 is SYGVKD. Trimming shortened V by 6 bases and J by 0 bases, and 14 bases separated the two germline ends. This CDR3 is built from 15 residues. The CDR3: CAISATETMNTEAFF. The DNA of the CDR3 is TGTGCCATCAGCGCGACAGAGACAATGAACACTGAAGCTTTCTTT.

CDR3 amino acids: CASSNRDRVIVTF. CDR3 nucleotides: TGTGCCAGCAGTAACCGGGACAGGGTGATCGTCACCTTC. The rearrangement links TRBV6-5 to TRBJ1-2; 9 nucleotides align to TRBD1. After removal of 5 bases from V and 13 bases from J, the junction contained 11 bases not matched to a gene. CDR3 length: 13 amino acids. Per germline, CDR1 MNHEY and CDR2 SVGAGI.

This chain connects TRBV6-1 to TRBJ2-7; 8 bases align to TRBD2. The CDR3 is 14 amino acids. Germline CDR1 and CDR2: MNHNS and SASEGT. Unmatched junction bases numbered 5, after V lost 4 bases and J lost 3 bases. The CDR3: CASSVLAAYYEQYF. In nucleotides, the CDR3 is TGTGCCAGCAGTGTACTAGCGGCCTACTACGAGCAGTACTTC.

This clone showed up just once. The DNA of the CDR3 is TGTGCCAGCAGCCCCACTAGCGGGGGGGCCCTCGATACGCAGTATTTT. Translation gives CASSPTSGGALDTQYF. V and J are TRBV13 and TRBJ2-3, with TRBD2 identical over 13 bases. CDR3 size: 16 residues. CDR1 is PRHDT and CDR2 is FYEKMQ in the germline V gene (reference sequence). V shed 5 bases, J shed 6 bases, and the junction held 8 bases outside the gene matches.

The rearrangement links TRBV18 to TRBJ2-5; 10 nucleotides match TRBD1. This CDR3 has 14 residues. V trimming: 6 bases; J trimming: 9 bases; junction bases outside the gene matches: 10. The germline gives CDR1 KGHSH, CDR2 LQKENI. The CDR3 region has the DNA TGTGCCAGCTCCCTTACCGGGACAGGGGTTCCCCAGTACTTC. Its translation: CASSLTGTGVPQYF.

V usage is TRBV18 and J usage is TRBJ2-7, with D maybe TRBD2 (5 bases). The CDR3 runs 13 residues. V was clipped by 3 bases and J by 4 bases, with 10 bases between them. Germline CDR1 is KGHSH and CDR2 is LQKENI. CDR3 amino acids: CASSPSSGYEQYF. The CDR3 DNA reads TGTGCCAGCTCACCCTCCTCGGGATACGAGCAGTACTTC.

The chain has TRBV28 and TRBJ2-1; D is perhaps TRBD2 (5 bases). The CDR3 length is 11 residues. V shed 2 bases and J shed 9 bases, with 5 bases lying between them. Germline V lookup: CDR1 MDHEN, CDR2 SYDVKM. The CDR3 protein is CASSLEGEQFF. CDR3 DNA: TGTGCCAGCAGTTTAGAGGGTGAGCAGTTCTTC.

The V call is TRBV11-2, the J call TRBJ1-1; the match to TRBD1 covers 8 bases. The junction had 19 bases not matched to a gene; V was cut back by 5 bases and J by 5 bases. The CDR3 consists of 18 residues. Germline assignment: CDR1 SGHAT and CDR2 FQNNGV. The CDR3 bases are TGTGCCAGCAGCAACAGGGGGACTAACAGGGTAAGAGGGACTGAAGCTTTCTTT. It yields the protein CASSNRGTNRVRGTEAFF.

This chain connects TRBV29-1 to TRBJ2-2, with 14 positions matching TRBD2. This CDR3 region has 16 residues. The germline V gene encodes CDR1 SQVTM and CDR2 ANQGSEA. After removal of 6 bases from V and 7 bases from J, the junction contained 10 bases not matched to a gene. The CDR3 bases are TGCAGCGTCGCGATGGGACTAGCGGGAGTCCACGGGGAGCTGTTTTTT. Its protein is CSVAMGLAGVHGELFF.

This CDR3 is CASSLTSGREAYNEQFF. CDR3 DNA: TGCGCCAGCAGCTTGACTAGCGGGAGGGAAGCCTACAATGAGCAGTTCTTC. The chain links TRBV5-1 to TRBJ2-1; 13 nucleotides match TRBD2. The CDR3 spans 17 residues. The germline CDR1 and CDR2 sequences are SGHRS and YFSETQ. Losses at the gene ends were 1 base for V and 2 bases for J; bases not matched to a gene: 3.

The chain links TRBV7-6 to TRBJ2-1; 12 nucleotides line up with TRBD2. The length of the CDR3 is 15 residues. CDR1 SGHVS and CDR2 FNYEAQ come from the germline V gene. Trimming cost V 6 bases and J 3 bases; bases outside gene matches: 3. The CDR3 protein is CASRRTSGDYNEQFF. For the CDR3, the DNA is TGTGCCAGCAGGCGGACTAGCGGGGACTACAATGAGCAGTTCTTC.

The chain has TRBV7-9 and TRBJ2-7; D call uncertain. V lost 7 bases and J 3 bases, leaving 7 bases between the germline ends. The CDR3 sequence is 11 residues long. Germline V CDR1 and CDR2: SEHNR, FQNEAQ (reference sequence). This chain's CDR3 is CASTGSYEQYF. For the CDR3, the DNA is TGTGCCAGCACCGGTAGCTACGAGCAGTACTTC.

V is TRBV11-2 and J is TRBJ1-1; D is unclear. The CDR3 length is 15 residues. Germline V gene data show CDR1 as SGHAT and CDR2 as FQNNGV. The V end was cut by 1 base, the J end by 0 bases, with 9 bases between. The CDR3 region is CASSLVATVNTEAFF. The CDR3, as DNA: TGTGCCAGCAGCTTAGTAGCGACTGTGAACACTGAAGCTTTCTTT.

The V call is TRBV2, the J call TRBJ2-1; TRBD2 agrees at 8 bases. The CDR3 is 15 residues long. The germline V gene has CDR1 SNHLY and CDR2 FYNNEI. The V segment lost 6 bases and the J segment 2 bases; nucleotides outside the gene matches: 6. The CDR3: CASRYGTRAYNEQFF. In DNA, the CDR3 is TGTGCCAGCAGGTATGGGACTAGAGCCTACAATGAGCAGTTCTTC.

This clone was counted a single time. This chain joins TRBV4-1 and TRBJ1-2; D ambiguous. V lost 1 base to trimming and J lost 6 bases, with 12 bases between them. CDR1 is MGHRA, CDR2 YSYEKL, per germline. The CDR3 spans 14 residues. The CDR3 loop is CASSQALRRNGYTF. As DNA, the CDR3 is TGCGCCAGCAGCCAAGCCCTCAGGAGGAATGGCTACACCTTC.

CDR3 sequence (DNA): TGTGCCAGCAGTGATGCTCCCCCGGTTGGACAGGAGAACTATGGCTACACCTTC. As protein: CASSDAPPVGQENYGYTF. This chain uses TRBV6-1 with TRBJ1-2; 7 bases line up with TRBD1. Germline loops: CDR1 MNHNS, CDR2 SASEGT. V was clipped by 3 bases and J by 2 bases; unmatched bases: 15. CDR3 size: 18 residues.

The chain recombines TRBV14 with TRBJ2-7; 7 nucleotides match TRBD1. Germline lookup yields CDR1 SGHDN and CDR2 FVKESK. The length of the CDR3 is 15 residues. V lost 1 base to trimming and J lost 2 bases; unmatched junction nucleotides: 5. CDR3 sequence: CASSQAGGRAYEQYF. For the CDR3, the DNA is TGTGCCAGCAGCCAAGCAGGGGGAAGGGCCTACGAGCAGTACTTC. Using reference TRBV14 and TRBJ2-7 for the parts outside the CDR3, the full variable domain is EAGVTQFPSHSVIEKGQTVTLRCDPISGHDNLYWYRRVMGKEIKFLLHFVKESKQDESGMPNNRFLAERTGGTYSTLKVQPAELEDSGVYFCASSQAGGRAYEQYFGPGTRLTVT.

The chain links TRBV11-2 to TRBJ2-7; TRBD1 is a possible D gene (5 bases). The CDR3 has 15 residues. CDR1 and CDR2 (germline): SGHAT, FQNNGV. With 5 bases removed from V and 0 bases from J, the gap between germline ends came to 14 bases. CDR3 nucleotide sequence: TGTGCCAGCAGCGTTCAGGGTGGGTCCTCCTACGAGCAGTACTTC. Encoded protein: CASSVQGGSSYEQYF.

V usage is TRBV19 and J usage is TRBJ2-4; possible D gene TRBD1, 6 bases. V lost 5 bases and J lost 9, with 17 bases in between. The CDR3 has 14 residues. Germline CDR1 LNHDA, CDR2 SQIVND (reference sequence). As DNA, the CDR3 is TGTGCCAGTAGTGCCGCGCAGGGGAGTGGCATTCAGTACTTC. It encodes CASSAAQGSGIQYF. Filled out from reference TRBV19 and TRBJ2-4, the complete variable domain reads DGGITQSPKYLFRKEGQNVTLSCEQNLNHDAMYWYRQDPGQGLRLIYYSQIVNDFQKGDIAEGYSVSREKKESFPLTVTSAQKNPTAFYLCASSAAQGSGIQYFGAGTRLSVL.

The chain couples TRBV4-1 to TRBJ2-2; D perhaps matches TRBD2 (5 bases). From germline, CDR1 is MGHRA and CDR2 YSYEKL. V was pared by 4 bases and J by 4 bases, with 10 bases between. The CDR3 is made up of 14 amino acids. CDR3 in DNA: TGCGCCAGCAGCCCGGGGAGAGGCACCGGGGAGCTGTTTTTT. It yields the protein CASSPGRGTGELFF.

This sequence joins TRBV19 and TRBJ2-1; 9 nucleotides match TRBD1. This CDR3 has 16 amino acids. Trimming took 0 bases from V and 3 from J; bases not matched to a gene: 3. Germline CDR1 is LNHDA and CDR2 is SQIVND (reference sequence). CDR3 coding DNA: TGTGCCAGTAGTATAGAGGACAGGGGACTCTACAATGAGCAGTTCTTC. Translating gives CASSIEDRGLYNEQFF.